This T cell receptor beta chain was profiled in a study of shared clonotypes between healthy human individuals (dated by TCRdb to 2018 to 2020). Some background on the complete study: A couple of women and three men aged 18 to 49 years were included in the cohort. To increase sequencing depth and limit assay-specific biases, TCR repertoire library preparation and sequencing were carried out by different laboratories using diverse techniques. For each donor, CD4 naive and CD4 memory were each given three plates, CD8 naive was given two plates, and CD8 memory was given one plate. To estimate repertoire size and how much clonotypes are shared between individuals, the study performed deep sequencing of blood TCR repertoires from five healthy adults. Per donor, leukapheresis produced somewhere between about 0.85 and 9.5 billion PBMCs.

Results the study describes overall, beyond this receptor: Because the study included only a small number of donors, the genetic and exposure-history diversity represented was limited. Clonotypes shared by all four sorted-subset donors showed higher generation probabilities than non-shared clonotypes. Sampling was limited to blood, and TCR repertoires in tissue likely differ from TCR repertoires in blood. Pairwise subsampling led to the expectation that sequencing depth would affect the degree of clonotype sharing among donors. Incomplete sequencing was indicated by rarefaction of sorted-subset datasets, despite the large sequencing depth. Across a handful of donors, approximately 4.6% of naive CD4, approximately 3.6% of naive CD8, approximately 2.5% of memory CD4, and about 0.4% of memory CD8 clonotypes were shared. Estimated clonotype richness was generally larger for naive than for memory subsets.

As regards this clone: Its specific antigen is unknown. The record has no base qualities; no much larger clone is one base away.

V is shortened by 6 bases, J by 2 bases, and the region joining them spans 11 bases. Including the terminal cysteine and phenylalanine, the CDR3 comprises 14 residues. CDR3 DNA only is kept here, 42 bases in frame from base 1. CDR1 and CDR2, per the germline V gene, are MNHEY and SVGAGI. TCR CDR3 regions were amplified from genomic DNA by multiplex PCR using the deep immunoSEQ assay. Extracted genomic DNA from each cell subset was distributed evenly across all wells of several immunoSEQ 96-well plates, and each plate was treated as a replicate. Each replicate PCR for sorted subsets received around 200 ng genomic DNA, equal to about 30,000 T cell genomes. Purified libraries were quantified with a Qubit 3.0 fluorometer, sized on a Bioanalyzer 2100, and re-quantified with the KAPA Library Quantification kit. Every immunoSEQ 96-well plate was sequenced on a dedicated single-read 150-cycle Illumina NextSeq 550 flow cell. From the authors' description of their analysis: The immunoSEQ output contained only junctional sequences without quality scores, so filtering could not match that applied to full-length reads. To assign V/J genes and CDR3, sequences were annotated using PyIR, a Python wrapper for IgBLAST v1.9, with IMGT germline references. Reads with weak V/J assignments (E-value above 1e-6), missing CDR3, stop codons, out-of-frame junctions, or ambiguous translated residues were removed. V3J clonotypes were defined by identical inferred V gene, J gene, and CDR3 amino acid sequence. The percentage overlap between two repertoires was calculated by dividing the number of shared unique clonotypes by the size of the smaller repertoire. Repertoire richness was assessed with RTK rarefaction, the Chao1 estimator, and Recon v2.1 estimates of unobserved clonotypes. Generation probabilities were computed with OLGA for all TCRbeta clonotypes obtained by the gDNA method from a handful of donors. TCRdb mirrors the immuneACCESS table, restricted to in-frame sequences. Some clones are absent from its copies; in checked studies, under half trace to an unresolved V gene, and the reason for the others is unknown. V, J and clone size are taken as reported in that table, and D and trimming were inferred from the DNA itself. For this sample there are 2,500,000 or so clones; about 90% appear just once. The ten largest clones take up around 0.4% of the sample.

Healthy HIV-negative adults with no recently reported acute infections or vaccinations were included as donors. Only Caucasian adults living in Nashville, Tennessee, USA were represented among the donors. CD4+ T cells were enriched by magnetic negative selection, after which naive cells were positively selected on CD45RA and the negative fraction was taken as the memory subset. Blood was obtained by leukapheresis, after which PBMCs were separated by Ficoll-Histopaque density gradient centrifugation and cryopreserved in liquid nitrogen vapor phase. Purity and quantity of every magnetically sorted T cell population were checked by analytical flow cytometry. Each sorted fraction had its genomic DNA isolated and then quantified by UV absorbance on a Nanodrop 2000c.

The receptor was derived from a young man in good health. Some clones in this sample may be carry-over from other donors' samples. The chain is made from TRBV6-5 and TRBJ1-3; the D gene is perhaps TRBD1, from 5 matching bases. Sequenced: naive CD4+ T cells from PBMCs. This sample's cell subset or site label indicates: CD45RA+ positively selected. The DNA sequence is given as TGTGCCAGCAGAAAGACAGCTACTGGAAACACCATATATTTT. Translated, it gives CASRKTATGNTIYF.